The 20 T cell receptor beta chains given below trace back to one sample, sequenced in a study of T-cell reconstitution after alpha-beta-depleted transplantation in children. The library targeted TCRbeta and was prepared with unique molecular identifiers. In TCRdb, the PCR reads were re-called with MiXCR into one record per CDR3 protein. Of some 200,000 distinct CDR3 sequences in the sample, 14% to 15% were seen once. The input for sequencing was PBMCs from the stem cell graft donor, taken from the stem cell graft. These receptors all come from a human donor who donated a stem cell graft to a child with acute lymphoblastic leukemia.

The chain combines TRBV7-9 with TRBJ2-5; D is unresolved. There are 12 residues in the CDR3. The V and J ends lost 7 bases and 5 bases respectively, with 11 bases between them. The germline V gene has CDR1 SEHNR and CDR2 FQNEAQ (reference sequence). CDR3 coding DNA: TGTGCCAGCACCCTCCGGGCTGAGACCCAGTACTTC. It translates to CASTLRAETQYF. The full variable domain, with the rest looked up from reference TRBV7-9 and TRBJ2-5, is DTGVSQNPRHKITKRGQNVTFRCDPISEHNRLYWYRQTLGQGPEFLTYFQNEAQLEKSRLLSDRFSAERPKGSFSTLEIQRTEQGDSAMYLCASTLRAETQYFGPGTRLLVL.

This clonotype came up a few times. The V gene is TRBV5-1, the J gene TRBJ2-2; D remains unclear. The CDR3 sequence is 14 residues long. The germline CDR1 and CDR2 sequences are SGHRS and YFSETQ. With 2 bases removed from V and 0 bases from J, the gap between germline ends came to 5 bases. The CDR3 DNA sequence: TGCGCCAGCAGCTTTAATTCGAACACCGGGGAGCTGTTTTTT. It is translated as CASSFNSNTGELFF.

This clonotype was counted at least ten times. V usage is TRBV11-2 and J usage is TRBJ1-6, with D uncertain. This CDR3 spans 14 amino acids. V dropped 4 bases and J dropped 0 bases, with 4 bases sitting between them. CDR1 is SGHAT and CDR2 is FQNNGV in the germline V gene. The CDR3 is CASSSRSYNSPLHF. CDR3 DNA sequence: TGTGCCAGCAGCTCCCGCTCCTATAATTCACCCCTCCACTTT.

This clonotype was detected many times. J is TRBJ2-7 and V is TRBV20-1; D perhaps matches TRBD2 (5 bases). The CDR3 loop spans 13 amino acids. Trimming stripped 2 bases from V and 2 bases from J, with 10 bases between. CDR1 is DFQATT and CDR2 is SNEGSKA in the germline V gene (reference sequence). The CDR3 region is CSARPTGTYEQYF. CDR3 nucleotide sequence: TGCAGTGCTAGACCTACCGGGACCTACGAGCAGTACTTC.

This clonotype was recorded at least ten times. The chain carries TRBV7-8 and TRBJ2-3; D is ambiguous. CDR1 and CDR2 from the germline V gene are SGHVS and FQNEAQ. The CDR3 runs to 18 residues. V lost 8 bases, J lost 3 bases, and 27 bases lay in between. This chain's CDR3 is CASSTVVRARAPTDTQYF. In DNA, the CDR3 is TGTGCCAGCTCTACGGTTGTAAGGGCCCGGGCCCCAACAGATACGCAGTATTTT. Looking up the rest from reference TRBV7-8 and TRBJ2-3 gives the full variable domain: GAGVSQSPRYKVAKRGQDVALRCDPISGHVSLFWYQQALGQGPEFLTYFQNEAQLDKSGLPSDRFFAERPEGSVSTLKIQRTQQEDSAVYLCASSTVVRARAPTDTQYFGPGTRLTVL.

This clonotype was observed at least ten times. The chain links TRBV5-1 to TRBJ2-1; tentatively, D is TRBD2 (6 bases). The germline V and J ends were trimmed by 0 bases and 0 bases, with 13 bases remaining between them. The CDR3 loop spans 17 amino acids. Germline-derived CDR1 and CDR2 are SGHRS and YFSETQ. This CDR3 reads CASSLAGTFSSYNEQFF. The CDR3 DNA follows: TGCGCCAGCAGCTTGGCCGGGACTTTCAGCTCCTACAATGAGCAGTTCTTC. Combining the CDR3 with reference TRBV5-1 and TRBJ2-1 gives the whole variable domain KAGVTQTPRYLIKTRGQQVTLSCSPISGHRSVSWYQQTPGQGLQFLFEYFSETQRNKGNFPGRFSGRQFSNSRSEMNVSTLELGDSALYLCASSLAGTFSSYNEQFFGPGTRLTVL.

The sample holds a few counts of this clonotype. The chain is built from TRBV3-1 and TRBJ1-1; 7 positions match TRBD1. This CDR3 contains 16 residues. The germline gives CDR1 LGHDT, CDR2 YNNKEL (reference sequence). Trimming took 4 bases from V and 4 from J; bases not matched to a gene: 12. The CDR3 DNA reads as TGTGCCAGCAGCCTTCGGGACAGCCACCTGACCACTGAAGCTTTCTTT. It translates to CASSLRDSHLTTEAFF. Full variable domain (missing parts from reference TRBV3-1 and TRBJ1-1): DTAVSQTPKYLVTQMGNDKSIKCEQNLGHDTMYWYKQDSKKFLKIMFSYNNKELIINETVPNRFSPKSPDKAHLNLHINSLELGDSAVYFCASSLRDSHLTTEAFFGQGTRLTVV.

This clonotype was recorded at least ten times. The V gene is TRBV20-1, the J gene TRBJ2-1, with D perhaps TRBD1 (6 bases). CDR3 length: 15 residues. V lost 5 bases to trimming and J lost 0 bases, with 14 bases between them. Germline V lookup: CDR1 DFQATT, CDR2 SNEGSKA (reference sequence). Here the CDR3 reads CSADKAGVSYNEQFF. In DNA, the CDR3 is TGCAGTGCTGACAAAGCAGGGGTCTCCTACAATGAGCAGTTCTTC.

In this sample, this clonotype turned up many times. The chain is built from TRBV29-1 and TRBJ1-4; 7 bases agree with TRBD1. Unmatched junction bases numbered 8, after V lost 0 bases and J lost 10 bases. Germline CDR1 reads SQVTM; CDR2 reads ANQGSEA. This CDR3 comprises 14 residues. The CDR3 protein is CSVEEGQGVGKLFF. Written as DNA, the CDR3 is TGCAGCGTTGAAGAAGGCCAGGGGGTCGGAAAACTGTTTTTT.

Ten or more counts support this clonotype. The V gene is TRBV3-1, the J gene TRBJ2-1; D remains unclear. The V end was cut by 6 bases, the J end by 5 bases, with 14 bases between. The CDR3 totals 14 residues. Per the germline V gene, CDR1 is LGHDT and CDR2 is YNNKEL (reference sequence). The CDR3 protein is CASRRPGQDNEQFF. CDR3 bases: TGTGCCAGCAGACGGCCGGGCCAAGACAATGAGCAGTTCTTC.

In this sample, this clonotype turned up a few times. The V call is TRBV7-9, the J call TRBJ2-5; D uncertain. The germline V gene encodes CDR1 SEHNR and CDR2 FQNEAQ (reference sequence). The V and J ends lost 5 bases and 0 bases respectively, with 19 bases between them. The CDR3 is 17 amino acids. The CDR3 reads CASSPPGRPMYQETQYF. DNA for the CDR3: TGTGCCAGCAGCCCGCCCGGCAGACCCATGTACCAAGAGACCCAGTACTTC.

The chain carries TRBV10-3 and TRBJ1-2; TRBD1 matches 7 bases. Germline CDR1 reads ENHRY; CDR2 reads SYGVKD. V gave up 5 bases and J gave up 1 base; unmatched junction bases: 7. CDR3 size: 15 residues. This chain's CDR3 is CAISPGQAINYGYTF. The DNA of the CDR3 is TGTGCCATCAGTCCCGGACAGGCGATTAACTATGGCTACACCTTC.

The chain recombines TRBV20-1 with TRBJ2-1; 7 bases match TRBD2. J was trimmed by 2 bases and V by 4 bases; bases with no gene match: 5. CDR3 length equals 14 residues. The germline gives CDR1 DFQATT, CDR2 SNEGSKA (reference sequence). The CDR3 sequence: CSAKREAPYNEQFF. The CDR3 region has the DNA TGCAGTGCTAAACGGGAGGCCCCCTACAATGAGCAGTTCTTC.

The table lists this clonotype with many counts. CDR3 bases: TGTGCCACACAGGGTGTAAACTATGGCTACACCTTC. Protein sequence: CATQGVNYGYTF. The chain couples TRBV12-3 or TRBV12-4 to TRBJ1-2, with D perhaps TRBD1 (6 bases). This CDR3 comprises 12 residues. Trimming cost V 10 bases and J 2 bases, with 11 bases left between them.

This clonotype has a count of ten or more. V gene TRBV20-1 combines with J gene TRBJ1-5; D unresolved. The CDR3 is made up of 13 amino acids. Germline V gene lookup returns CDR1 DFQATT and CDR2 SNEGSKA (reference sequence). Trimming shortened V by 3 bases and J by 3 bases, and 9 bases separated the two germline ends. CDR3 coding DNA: TGCAGTGCTAGGCAGGACGACAATCAGCCCCAGCATTTT. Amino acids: CSARQDDNQPQHF.

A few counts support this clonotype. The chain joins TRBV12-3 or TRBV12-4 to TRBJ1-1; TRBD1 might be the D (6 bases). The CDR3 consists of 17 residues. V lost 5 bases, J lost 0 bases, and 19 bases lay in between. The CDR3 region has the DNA TGTGCCAGCAGTACCCACAGGGCGGGGACCCTGAACACTGAAGCTTTCTTT. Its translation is CASSTHRAGTLNTEAFF.

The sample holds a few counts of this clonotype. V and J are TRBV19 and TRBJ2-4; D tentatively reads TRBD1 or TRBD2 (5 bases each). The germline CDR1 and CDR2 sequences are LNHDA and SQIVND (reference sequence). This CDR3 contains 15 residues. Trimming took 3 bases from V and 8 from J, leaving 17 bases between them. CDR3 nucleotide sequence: TGTGCCAGTAGTATGGTGGGGGACGGCGAGGACATTCAGTACTTC. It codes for CASSMVGDGEDIQYF.

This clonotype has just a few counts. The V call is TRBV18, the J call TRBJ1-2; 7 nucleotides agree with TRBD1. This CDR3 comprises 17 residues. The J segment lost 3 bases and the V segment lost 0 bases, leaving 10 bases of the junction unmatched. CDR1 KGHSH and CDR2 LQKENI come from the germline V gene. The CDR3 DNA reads TGTGCCAGCTCACCACCTATGCGTCTTACAGGGGACTATGGCTACACCTTC. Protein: CASSPPMRLTGDYGYTF.

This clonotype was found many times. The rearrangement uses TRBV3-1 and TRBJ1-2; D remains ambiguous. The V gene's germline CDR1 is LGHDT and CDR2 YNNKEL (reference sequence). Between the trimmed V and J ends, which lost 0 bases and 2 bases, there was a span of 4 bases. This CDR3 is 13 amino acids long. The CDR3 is CASSQDLNYGYTF. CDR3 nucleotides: TGTGCCAGCAGCCAAGATCTGAACTATGGCTACACCTTC.

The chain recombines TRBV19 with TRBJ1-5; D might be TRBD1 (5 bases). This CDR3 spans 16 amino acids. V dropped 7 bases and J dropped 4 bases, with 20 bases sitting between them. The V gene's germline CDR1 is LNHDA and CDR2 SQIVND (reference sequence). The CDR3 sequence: CASKGSGQWRNQPQHF. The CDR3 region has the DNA TGTGCCAGTAAGGGGTCAGGCCAGTGGAGGAATCAGCCCCAGCATTTT.